This T cell receptor beta chain was observed in a study of T cell changes during pregnancy in multiple sclerosis. The V and J ends lost 0 bases and 7 bases respectively, with 14 bases between them. The germline V gene has CDR1 SGDLS and CDR2 YYNGEE. The CDR3 loop spans 14 amino acids. Regarding this clone: The sample contains more than one DNA sequence encoding this CDR3.

Sequenced by immunoSEQ multiplex PCR; TCRdb stores in-frame clones only, minus some. The data hold over 90,000 clones, with approximately 90% observed a single time. V usage is TRBV9 and J usage is TRBJ2-7, with D possibly matching TRBD1 (5 bases). The receptor was isolated from a female donor with multiple sclerosis, enrolled in a pregnancy study. Sequencing used peripheral blood, obtained before pregnancy. This CDR3 reads CASSVAYRGGEQYF. CDR3 nucleotide sequence: TGTGCCAGCAGCGTAGCATATAGGGGTGGGGAGCAGTACTTC.